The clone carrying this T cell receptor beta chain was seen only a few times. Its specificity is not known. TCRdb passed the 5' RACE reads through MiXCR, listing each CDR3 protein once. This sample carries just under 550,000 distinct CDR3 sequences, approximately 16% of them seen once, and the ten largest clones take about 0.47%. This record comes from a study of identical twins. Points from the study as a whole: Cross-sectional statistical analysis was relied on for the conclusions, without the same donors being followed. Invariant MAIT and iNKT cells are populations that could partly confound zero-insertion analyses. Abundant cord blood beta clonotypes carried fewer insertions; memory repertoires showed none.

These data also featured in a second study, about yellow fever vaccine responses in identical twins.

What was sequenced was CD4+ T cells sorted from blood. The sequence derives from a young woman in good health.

CDR3: CASSLAGGRPDTQYF. For the CDR3, the DNA is TGCGCCAGCAGCTTGGCTGGGGGCAGACCAGATACGCAGTATTTT. The chain links TRBV5-1 to TRBJ2-3; D perhaps matches TRBD1 (6 bases). Germline loops: CDR1 SGHRS, CDR2 YFSETQ. With 0 bases removed from V and 4 bases from J, the gap between germline ends came to 12 bases. The CDR3 is 15 amino acids.